The rows below give T cell receptor beta chains drawn from one sample of a study of CD8+ T cells in alopecia areata. This table comes from immunoSEQ multiplex PCR, and its TCRdb copy is limited to in-frame clones, with some not included. The sample includes about 100,000 clones, roughly three fifths seen only once; the top ten take around 17%. The starting material was CD8+ T cells sorted from blood, obtained at approximately week 60, from a patient treated with tofacitinib. These receptors all come from a human donor with alopecia areata. CDR3s include the opening cysteine and the closing phenylalanine or tryptophan.

>TRBJ2-2|TRBV5-6|13
CASSLTFTGELFF
>TRBJ2-7|TRBV7-9|11
CASSPQGEQYF
>TRBJ2-3|TRBV5-6|16
CASSLGRSGTKDTQYF
>TRBJ1-1|TRBV6-1|13
CASSSRTGTEAFF
>TRBJ2-2|TRBV14|15
CASSQATPYTGELFF
>TRBJ2-2|TRBV7-9|16
CASSSNRQGATGELFF
>TRBJ2-5|TRBV5-1|15
CASSLVLAGQETQYF
>TRBJ1-1|TRBV27|15
CASSLSPGLGTEAFF
>TRBJ2-5|TRBV7-8|15
CASSSRDRVEETQYF
>TRBJ2-3|TRBV7-6|11
CASSLRDTQYF
>TRBJ1-2|TRBV7-9|14
CASSLGDGRDGYTF
>TRBJ2-5|TRBV11-2|15
CASSLALGREETQYF
>TRBJ1-2|TRBV30|13
CAWAPDANYGYTF
>TRBJ2-7|TRBV7-3|14
CASSQGTGAYEQYF
>TRBJ2-5|TRBV7-9|14
CASSLVAGWETQYF
>TRBJ1-2|TRBV2|15
CACPRSGGNGDGYTF
>TRBJ2-7|TRBV30|14
CAWSDGQVPYEQYF
>TRBJ2-3|TRBV6-1|14
CASRVVPAADTQYF
>TRBJ2-7|TRBV4-1|15
CASSQVEGALYEQYF
>TRBJ1-4|TRBV27|12
CASSPHREKLFF
>TRBJ1-2|TRBV12-5|14
CASGTGTVNYGYTF
>TRBJ2-2|TRBV14|19
CASSQEAVVFREDTGELFF
>-|TRBV23-1|16
CASRAAATREGYEQYF
>TRBJ2-3|TRBV30|14
CACYEGGTPDTQYF
>TRBJ2-7|TRBV9|16
CASSMRQDSSSYEQYF
>TRBJ2-3|TRBV30|12
CALEVATDTQYF
>TRBJ2-3|TRBV6-5|14
CASSYVQDTDTQYF
>TRBJ2-1|TRBV2|15
CASRERESSYNEQFF
>TRBJ2-3|TRBV7-9|16
CASSPTDYPHTDTQYF
>TRBJ2-6|TRBV11-2|15
CASSPAGSGANVLTF
>TRBJ2-7|TRBV2|15
CASSPAGLHSYEQYF
>TRBJ2-2|TRBV2|15
CASIPYPGGSGELFF
>TRBJ1-1|TRBV7-3|12
CASSLGRTEAFF
>TRBJ2-1|TRBV30|15
CAWSVRLAGGNEQFF
>TRBJ2-1|TRBV25-1|10
CASSGEGVFF
>TRBJ2-7|TRBV4-1|15
CASSQEGQETYEQYF
>TRBJ2-7|TRBV2|12
CASSGTSDEQYF
>TRBJ1-5|TRBV30|15
CAWSPPDLRGQPQHF
>TRBJ2-3|TRBV2|11
CASRGSVVQYF
>TRBJ1-1|TRBV6-5|15
CASSGTEILNTEAFF